This TCR beta chain is from a study of tumor and adjacent non-tumor tissue in lung cancer. About the study: There were approximately twelve adenocarcinoma, a couple of squamous cell carcinoma and 1 small cell lung cancer cases.

The CDR3 covers 13 residues. Per germline, CDR1 MGHRA and CDR2 YSYEKL. RNA was extracted from bulk tissue without any cell sorting. This non-tumor lung sample came from over 3 cm beyond the tumor edge. To note about this clonotype: This may be a read error, as it is one base from a much larger clone.

TCRbeta libraries were built with three rounds of nested PCR, modified from ARM-PCR. TCRdb ran MiXCR on the multiplex PCR reads and lists one entry per CDR3 protein. This sample has about 77,000 distinct CDR3 sequences, with 76% found just once. The TCR sequence derives from a man between 65 and 80 years old with non-small cell lung cancer. The chain is built from TRBV4-1 and TRBJ1-3; no clear D gene. Material: distant non-tumor lung tissue. The CDR3 bases are TGCGCCAGCAGCCAAGAAGGGAGAAACATCATATATTTT. Its translation: CASSQEGRNIIYF.